This TCR beta chain was identified during a study of blood T cell repertoires in COVID-19. Study-wide background: The United States, Italy and Spain provided the acute and convalescent COVID-19 samples. Sources were T cells, B-cell-depleted T cells, or PBMCs; the material itself was cDNA or gDNA.

As handled by the study authors: By means of reference gene primer amplification, nucleated cell counts were estimated. Clones were read by immunoSEQ multiplex PCR, and TCRdb kept only the in-frame ones, dropping some. V, J and clone size are taken as reported in that table, and D and trimming were inferred from the DNA itself. The sample has roughly 56,000 clones, around 89% seen once. The V gene's germline CDR1 is SEHNR and CDR2 FQNEAQ (reference sequence). This CDR3 has 14 residues. V shed 5 bases and J shed 0 bases, with 11 bases lying between them. Sequenced material: peripheral blood. The receptor was derived from a man between 60 and 75 years old with active COVID-19. The chain carries TRBV7-9 and TRBJ2-7, with D perhaps matching TRBD1 (5 bases). The CDR3 DNA reads TGTGCCAGCAGCGCACGACAGAGCTCCTACGAGCAGTACTTC. It is translated as CASSARQSSYEQYF.